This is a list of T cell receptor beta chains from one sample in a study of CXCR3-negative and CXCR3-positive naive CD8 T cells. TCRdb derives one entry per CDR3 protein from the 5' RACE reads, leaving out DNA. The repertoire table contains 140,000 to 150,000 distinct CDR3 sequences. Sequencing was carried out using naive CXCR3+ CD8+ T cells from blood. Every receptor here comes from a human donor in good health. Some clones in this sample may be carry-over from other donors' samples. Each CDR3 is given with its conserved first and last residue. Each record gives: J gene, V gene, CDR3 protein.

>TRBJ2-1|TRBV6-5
CASSLEPGGIEQFF
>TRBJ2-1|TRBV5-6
CASSLRDRDWHEQFF
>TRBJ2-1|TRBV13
CASSLGTSEYNGQFF
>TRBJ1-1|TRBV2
CATKGDTDDTEAFF
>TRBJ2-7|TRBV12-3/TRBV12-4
CASSRRDRQYPYEQYF
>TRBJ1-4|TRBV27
CASSPLWGSKDEKLFF
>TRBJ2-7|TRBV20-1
CSAGGQGNPHSYEQYF
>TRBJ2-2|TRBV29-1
CSVEREGQGRSGELFF
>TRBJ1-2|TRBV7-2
CASSLEGQIYGYTF
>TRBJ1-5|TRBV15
CATSSDVMIANQPQHF
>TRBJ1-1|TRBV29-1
CSVERGRGRGTEAFF
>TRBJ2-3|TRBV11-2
CASSSTMDTQYF
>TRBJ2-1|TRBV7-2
CASSLAGLAGYNEQFF
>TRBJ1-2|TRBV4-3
CASSQEVAPDKTYGYTF
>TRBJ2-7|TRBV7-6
CASSLAQAAGTYEQYF
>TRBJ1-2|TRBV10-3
CAIRGGQAANYGYTF
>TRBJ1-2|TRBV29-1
CSVNETPYGYTF